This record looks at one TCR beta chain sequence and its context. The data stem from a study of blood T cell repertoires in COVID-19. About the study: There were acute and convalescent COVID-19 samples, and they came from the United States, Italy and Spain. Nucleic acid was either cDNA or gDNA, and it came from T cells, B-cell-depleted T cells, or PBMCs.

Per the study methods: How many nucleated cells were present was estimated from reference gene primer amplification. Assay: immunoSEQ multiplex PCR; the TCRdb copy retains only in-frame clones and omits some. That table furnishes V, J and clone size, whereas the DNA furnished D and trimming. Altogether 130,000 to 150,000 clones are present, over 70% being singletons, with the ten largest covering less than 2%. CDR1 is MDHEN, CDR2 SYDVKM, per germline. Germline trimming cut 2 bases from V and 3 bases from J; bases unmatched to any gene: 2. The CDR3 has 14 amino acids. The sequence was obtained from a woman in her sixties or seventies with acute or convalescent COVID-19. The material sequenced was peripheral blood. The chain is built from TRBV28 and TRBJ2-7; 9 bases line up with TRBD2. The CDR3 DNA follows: TGTGCCAGCAGTTTAGGTAGCGGGAGCTACGAGCAGTACTTC. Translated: CASSLGSGSYEQYF.